The T cell receptor (beta chain) described here comes from a study of shared clonotypes between healthy human individuals. General observations from the study: As a rule, naive subsets had a larger estimated richness than memory subsets.

As for this clone: Antigen: not known.

For sorted subsets, approximately 0.2 ug DNA per replicate equaled roughly 29,000 T cell genomes. The repertoire was sequenced with immunoSEQ multiplex PCR; TCRdb's copy has only in-frame clones and lacks some. The sample lists over a million clones, about four fifths seen once, with 0.4% to 0.55% in the top ten. The CDR3 runs to 15 residues. In germline, CDR1 is SGHRS, CDR2 YFSETQ. V lost 0 bases and J 3 bases, leaving 12 bases between the germline ends. This TCR was recovered from a man aged 18 to 30 in good health. Some clones in this sample may be carry-over from other donors' samples. This chain uses TRBV5-1 with TRBJ1-2; tentative D call: TRBD1 (5 bases). The sequenced material came from memory CD4+ T cells from PBMCs. Subset: CD45RA-negative fraction. The CDR3 coding sequence is TGCGCCAGCAGCTTGGATGGCCAGGGTCACTATGGCTACACCTTC. Translation gives CASSLDGQGHYGYTF.